This TCR beta chain was profiled in a study of cytomegalovirus exposure and HLA in healthy donors. CDR3 length: 14 residues. Germline V gives CDR1 LNHDA, CDR2 SQIVND (reference sequence). Trimming pared 5 bases from V and 0 bases from J, leaving 10 bases between. The PCR made use of 60 Vbeta and 13 Jbeta primers. The repertoire was sequenced with immunoSEQ multiplex PCR; TCRdb's copy has only in-frame clones and lacks some. This sample has under 100,000 clones; about 77% occur once, and the top ten carry more than 2.5%. The V and J genes are TRBV19 and TRBJ1-1, with D unclear. This sequence was found in a man aged 45 to 65 in good health and CMV-seronegative. Sequencing was performed on PBMCs. This CDR3 is CASSSMGLNTEAFF. The CDR3 nucleotides are TGTGCCAGTAGTTCCATGGGCCTGAACACTGAAGCTTTCTTT.